This T cell receptor beta chain was documented in a study of blood T cell repertoires in COVID-19. Study information: The analysed material was cDNA or gDNA that came from T cells, B-cell-depleted T cells, or PBMCs.

There are 22 residues in the CDR3. Trimming removed 0 bases from V and 0 bases from J; junction bases left unmatched: 17. Clones were sequenced by immunoSEQ multiplex PCR, and TCRdb holds only the in-frame ones, with some missing. The data hold hundreds of thousands of clones, with 65% to 90% observed a single time. The sequenced sample consisted of PBMCs or T cells enriched from blood (not recorded which). The sequence was obtained from a woman in her thirties or forties with acute COVID-19. The V and J genes are TRBV23-1 and TRBJ2-4, with 10 positions matching TRBD1. TRBV23-1 is an ORF, with its function uncertain. The CDR3 coding sequence is TGCGCCAGCAGTCAATCGGCCCTCCCGGGACAGGGGCGGGTGTTAGCCAAAAACATTCAGTACTTC. It specifies CASSQSALPGQGRVLAKNIQYF.